This entry features one T cell receptor (beta chain) sequence. Its antigen remains unidentified. Per-base qualities were not stored, and no clone one base away is much larger. Collaborating institutions collected whole blood in K2EDTA tubes following their own protocols. Collaborator samples were shipped for TCRbeta analysis as frozen whole blood, isolated PBMCs, or DNA extracted from either sample type. The data were taken from a study of blood T cell repertoires in COVID-19 (dated by TCRdb to between 2020 and 2021). Regarding the complete study: Collaborator samples came from the United States, Italy and Spain and covered acute and convalescent phases of COVID-19. Samples came from the ongoing ImmuneRACE study (first 160 participants) plus 1,254 subjects from 6 global collaborators. The material from the prospective study consisted of cDNA or gDNA derived from T cells, B-cell-depleted T cells, or PBMCs. The repertoires were released in a freely available public database meant as a resource for research on the immune response to SARS-CoV-2. Sample metadata almost always included a de-identified subject ID, COVID-19 status, age in years and sex. HLA class I and class II types, where available, came from metadata supplied by the sample provider rather than from assay-based typing. Deeply sampled blood TCRbeta repertoires from subjects exposed to, actively infected with, or recovered from COVID-19 were included in the dataset.

The CDR3 starts with the cysteine, ends with the phenylalanine, and has 13 residues. The entry retains the CDR3 DNA only, 39 bases that are in frame from base 1. At the junction V is shortened by 5 bases and J by 7 bases, with 12 bases in between. The germline V gene (reference sequence) sets CDR1 to LNHDA and CDR2 to SQIVND. TCRbeta CDR3 regions were amplified from genomic DNA using the immunoSEQ Assay, a bias-controlled multiplex PCR. The study's processing was this. Within the assay, amplification of reference gene primers was used to estimate how many nucleated cells each sample contained. Sequence reads were collapsed and filtered to measure the absolute abundance of every unique TCRbeta CDR3 rearrangement. Productive Simpson clonality was computed per sample as the square root of Simpson's diversity index over productive rearrangements. TCRdb's version of the immuneACCESS table is confined to in-frame rearrangements and falls short of the full clone set. An unresolved V gene accounts for under half of the shortfall where checked; the remainder is of unknown origin. That table furnishes V, J and clone size, whereas the DNA furnished D and trimming. Within this sample are 150,000 or so clones, with about 85% of them counted one time only. The ten largest account for less than 50% of the sample.

General study outcomes and caveats: How much clinical and demographic metadata was included differed by source and by participant, and the metadata was provided uncurated.

The clonotype originates from a human donor in a cohort sampled during active COVID-19. The rearranged segments are TRBV19 and TRBJ1-5, with the D gene too uncertain to name. Sequenced: peripheral blood. The DNA sequence reads TGTGCCAGTAGTCCGTTAACGGGACAGCCCCAGCATTTT. It specifies CASSPLTGQPQHF.